Presented here are 8 T cell receptor beta chains from one specimen sequenced in a study of cytomegalovirus exposure and HLA in healthy donors (dated by TCRdb to the late 2010s). Receptor libraries were prepared by the immunoSEQ multiplex PCR assay. A mixture of 60 forward primers for TCR Vbeta segments and 13 reverse primers for TCR Jbeta segments was used in the multiplex PCR. TCRdb took this table from immuneACCESS and kept in-frame rearrangements with V and J called. Such tables lack part of the clones; where checked against another copy, unresolved V genes explain under half of the gap, and the rest is unexplained. The sample table lists roughly 60,000 clones, 70% to 80% of them with a count of one. The ten biggest clones cover roughly a fifth of the sample. The sequencing input was PBMCs. All receptors come from a woman aged 55-70 years in good health and CMV-seropositive.

As to this clone: One end of the junction does not line up with germline, which may come from a read error. The J gene is TRBJ2-2, the V gene TRBV13; possibly TRBD2 for D (5 bases). Per the germline V gene, CDR1 is PRHDT and CDR2 is FYEKMQ (reference sequence). The CDR3 spans 14 residues. CDR3 in amino acids: CASGYGVNAGELFF. The CDR3 region has the DNA TGTGCCAGCGGGTACGGGGTGAACGCCGGGGAGCTGTTTTTT.

The chain employs TRBV2 and TRBJ2-7; 7 bases align to TRBD1. Trimming took 5 bases from V and 3 from J; bases not matched to a gene: 4. The V gene's germline CDR1 is SNHLY and CDR2 FYNNEI. The CDR3 length is 13 residues. For the CDR3, the DNA is TGTGCCAGCAGTTGGGGACAGAACTACGAGCAGTACTTC. This gives the protein CASSWGQNYEQYF.

This clone showed up just a few times. The chain links TRBV2 to TRBJ2-2; the D is unclear. The V and J ends lost 2 bases and 1 base respectively, with 11 bases between them. This CDR3 has 16 amino acids. CDR1 SNHLY and CDR2 FYNNEI come from the germline V gene. CDR3 in amino acids: CASSEFGQGNTGELFF. The CDR3 nucleotides read TGTGCCAGCAGTGAATTTGGGCAAGGGAACACCGGGGAGCTGTTTTTT.

This clone has just a few counts. The chain recombines TRBV11-2 with TRBJ1-2; maybe TRBD1 (6 bases). With 2 bases removed from V and 8 bases from J, the gap between germline ends came to 24 bases. The CDR3 is 17 residues long. Germline V gene data show CDR1 as SGHAT and CDR2 as FQNNGV. Here the CDR3 reads CASSLRLGRTQGAGYTF. CDR3 bases: TGTGCCAGCAGCTTACGGTTGGGGAGAACACAGGGAGCGGGCTACACCTTC.

The chain is built from TRBV6-1 and TRBJ2-7, with D perhaps TRBD1 (5 bases). There are 11 residues in the CDR3. The germline V gene encodes CDR1 MNHNS and CDR2 SASEGT. V was trimmed by 2 bases and J by 9 bases, leaving 8 bases between them. CDR3 loop: CASSETTGQYF. In nucleotides, the CDR3 is TGTGCCAGCAGTGAAACAACAGGGCAGTACTTC.

This CDR3 reads CASSPPISGIETQYF. As DNA, the CDR3 is TGTGCCAGCTCACCACCGATTTCAGGGATCGAGACCCAGTACTTC. The chain employs TRBV18 and TRBJ2-5; a possible D gene is TRBD1 (5 bases). From germline, CDR1 is KGHSH and CDR2 LQKENI. The CDR3 contains 15 residues. Trimming removed 0 bases from V and 5 bases from J, with 13 bases in between.

J is TRBJ1-5 and V is TRBV5-6; the D gene is possibly TRBD1 (5 bases). Germline-derived CDR1 and CDR2 are SGHDT and YYEEEE. This CDR3 has 14 residues. V was clipped by 2 bases and J by 4 bases, with 10 bases between them. The CDR3 protein is CASSLRQRNQPQHF. As DNA, the CDR3 is TGTGCCAGCAGCTTAAGACAGAGAAATCAGCCCCAGCATTTT.

V gene TRBV6-1 combines with J gene TRBJ2-7; possible D gene TRBD1, 6 bases. The CDR3 is made up of 14 amino acids. Germline lookup yields CDR1 MNHNS and CDR2 SASEGT. V was cut by 3 bases and J by 0 bases, with 9 bases left in between. For the CDR3, the DNA is TGTGCCAGCAGTGACCCGGACAGCTCCTACGAGCAGTACTTC. It encodes CASSDPDSSYEQYF.